This TCR beta chain was obtained from a study of T-cell reconstitution after alpha-beta-depleted transplantation in children (TCRdb year 2016). A note on the overall study: T-cell immune reconstitution after TCRalphabeta/CD19-depleted allogeneic hematopoietic cell transplantation in children was quantitatively tracked in the study by means of TCR repertoire profiling.

Library prep was done by PCR. The run used an Illumina HiSeq 2500. To normalize quantification of the TCRbeta repertoire, the TCR libraries were built with molecular barcoding that relied on unique molecular identifiers. Through fastp at Q25 and MiXCR, TCRdb rebuilt clones from the public reads, retaining in-frame beta chains. For every CDR3 protein sequence, its rows merge into one entry that carries the most common genes and DNA. The sample records about 22,000 distinct CDR3 sequences, roughly 11% of which are singletons. 23% of the sample is held by the ten biggest clonotypes. CDR1 and CDR2, looked up from the germline V gene (reference sequence), are DFQATT and SNEGSKA. Here V drops 0 bases and J drops 4 bases, and the junction holds 9 bases not matched to any gene. The CDR3 numbers 16 residues from cysteine through phenylalanine. Only the CDR3 part of the read is kept: 48 bases, read in frame from the first base.

The table lists this clonotype with many counts. There is no known antigen for this receptor. Base qualities are not provided; no much larger clone lies one nucleotide away. Here the sequenced sample was PBMCs from the stem cell graft donor, taken from the stem cell graft. The receptor was isolated from a human donor who donated a stem cell graft to a child with chronic granulomatous disease. The chain uses TRBV20-1 and TRBJ2-3, with 8 bases aligning to TRBD2. The DNA reads as follows: TGCAGTGCTAGAGATCGAAGGGGACTAGTTTCAGATACGCAGTATTTT. It is translated as CSARDRRGLVSDTQYF.